Listed below are T cell receptor beta chains from one sample, sequenced in a study of cytomegalovirus exposure and HLA in healthy donors. Generated by immunoSEQ multiplex PCR, the TCRdb table keeps only in-frame clones and is missing some. Seen here are 140,000 to 150,000 clones, around 65% observed once, and the top ten hold around 6%. The sample was PBMCs. The receptors were gathered from a woman aged 55-69 years in good health and CMV-seronegative. Each CDR3 is given with its conserved first and last residue. Each record gives: D gene, V gene, clone size, J gene, CDR3 protein, CDR3 DNA. D genes are given only for firm matches. The listing skips clone size in some rows; elsewhere it reads once, few, many or a size class.

d_gene: .
v_gene: TRBV10-2
abundance: .
j_gene: TRBJ1-6
CDR3aa: CASSGMGSSYNSPLHF
CDR3nt: TGCGCCAGCAGTGGCATGGGGAGCTCCTATAATTCACCCCTCCACTTT

d_gene: TRBD1
v_gene: TRBV5-1
abundance: .
j_gene: TRBJ1-2
CDR3aa: CASSLESQGDSYGYTF
CDR3nt: TGCGCCAGCAGCTTGGAGTCCCAGGGGGATTCCTATGGCTACACCTTC

d_gene: .
v_gene: TRBV27
abundance: .
j_gene: TRBJ2-1
CDR3aa: CASSLRGTYNEQFF
CDR3nt: TGTGCCAGCAGTTTGAGAGGGACCTACAATGAGCAGTTCTTC

d_gene: .
v_gene: TRBV25-1
abundance: .
j_gene: TRBJ1-2
CDR3aa: CASSEPGRSQGSLGYTF
CDR3nt: TGTGCCAGCAGTGAACCGGGACGGAGTCAGGGGAGCCTCGGCTACACCTTC

d_gene: .
v_gene: TRBV2
abundance: .
j_gene: TRBJ2-3
CDR3aa: CASSEAGGTNTDTQYF
CDR3nt: TGTGCCAGCAGTGAAGCCGGGGGAACTAACACAGATACGCAGTATTTT

d_gene: TRBD2
v_gene: TRBV5-4
abundance: .
j_gene: TRBJ2-3
CDR3aa: CASSLRSGGGTQYF
CDR3nt: TGTGCCAGCAGCTTGAGGTCGGGGGGGGGTACGCAGTATTTT

d_gene: TRBD2
v_gene: TRBV5-1
abundance: .
j_gene: TRBJ2-7
CDR3aa: CASSLTSGRAGQYF
CDR3nt: TGCGCCAGCAGTTTGACTAGCGGGAGGGCCGGGCAGTACTTC

d_gene: .
v_gene: TRBV7-2
abundance: .
j_gene: TRBJ1-5
CDR3aa: CASSLQVGQPQHF
CDR3nt: TGTGCCAGCAGCTTACAGGTGGGTCAGCCCCAGCATTTT

d_gene: TRBD1
v_gene: TRBV11-2
abundance: .
j_gene: TRBJ1-2
CDR3aa: CASSRDRNYGYTF
CDR3nt: TGTGCCAGCAGCCGGGACAGAAACTATGGCTACACCTTC

d_gene: .
v_gene: TRBV5-1
abundance: .
j_gene: TRBJ2-1
CDR3aa: CASRRDNGNEQFF
CDR3nt: TGCGCCAGCAGGAGGGACAACGGTAATGAGCAGTTCTTC

d_gene: .
v_gene: TRBV5-1
abundance: .
j_gene: TRBJ2-7
CDR3aa: CASKDTTNSYEQYF
CDR3nt: TGCGCCAGTAAGGACACTACGAACTCCTACGAGCAGTACTTC

d_gene: TRBD2
v_gene: TRBV4-2
abundance: .
j_gene: TRBJ2-5
CDR3aa: CASSQDAGGETQYF
CDR3nt: TGTGCCAGCAGCCAAGATGCGGGGGGGGAGACCCAGTACTTC

d_gene: .
v_gene: TRBV18
abundance: .
j_gene: TRBJ2-1
CDR3aa: CASCVAGSRHEQFF
CDR3nt: TGTGCCAGCTGCGTCGCGGGAAGTAGGCATGAGCAGTTCTTC

d_gene: .
v_gene: TRBV6-6
abundance: few
j_gene: TRBJ2-1
CDR3aa: CASSSRRDDEQFF
CDR3nt: TGTGCCAGCAGTTCGCGGAGGGACGATGAGCAGTTCTTC

d_gene: .
v_gene: TRBV7-2
abundance: .
j_gene: TRBJ1-4
CDR3aa: CASSPGGRDEKLFF
CDR3nt: TGTGCCAGCAGCCCGGGAGGGAGAGATGAAAAACTGTTTTTT

d_gene: .
v_gene: TRBV5-6
abundance: .
j_gene: TRBJ1-1
CDR3aa: CASSLLRNTEAFF
CDR3nt: TGTGCCAGCAGCCTCTTGAGGAACACTGAAGCTTTCTTT

d_gene: .
v_gene: TRBV5-4
abundance: .
j_gene: TRBJ2-1
CDR3aa: CASSLGGGLADYNEQFF
CDR3nt: TGTGCCAGCAGCTTGGGGGGGGGCCTAGCGGACTACAATGAGCAGTTCTTC

d_gene: .
v_gene: TRBV11-2
abundance: few
j_gene: TRBJ2-2
CDR3aa: CASSLGGPGTGELFF
CDR3nt: TGTGCCAGCAGCTTAGGGGGGCCTGGGACCGGGGAGCTGTTTTTT

d_gene: .
v_gene: TRBV28
abundance: .
j_gene: TRBJ2-1
CDR3aa: CASQGGSRNNEQFF
CDR3nt: TGTGCCAGCCAAGGTGGGAGTAGGAACAATGAGCAGTTCTTC

d_gene: TRBD1
v_gene: TRBV6-1
abundance: .
j_gene: TRBJ1-5
CDR3aa: CASSERTGTVYSNQPQHF
CDR3nt: TGTGCCAGCAGTGAGAGGACAGGGACGGTTTATAGCAATCAGCCCCAGCATTTT

d_gene: .
v_gene: TRBV10-3
abundance: .
j_gene: TRBJ2-6
CDR3aa: CAISDYRAPRSGANVLTF
CDR3nt: TGTGCCATCAGTGACTACAGGGCCCCCCGCTCTGGGGCCAACGTCCTGACTTTC

d_gene: .
v_gene: TRBV4-3
abundance: .
j_gene: TRBJ2-7
CDR3aa: CASSQSDEAAYEQYF
CDR3nt: TGCGCCAGCAGCCAATCCGACGAGGCTGCCTACGAGCAGTACTTC

d_gene: .
v_gene: TRBV11-2
abundance: .
j_gene: TRBJ2-7
CDR3aa: CASRLASTYEQYF
CDR3nt: TGTGCCAGCAGGCTGGCTAGCACCTACGAGCAGTACTTC

d_gene: TRBD2
v_gene: TRBV19
abundance: .
j_gene: TRBJ2-4
CDR3aa: CASSMGLAGGPKAKNIQYF
CDR3nt: TGTGCCAGTAGTATGGGACTAGCGGGAGGGCCGAAGGCCAAAAACATTCAGTACTTC

d_gene: .
v_gene: TRBV6-5
abundance: .
j_gene: TRBJ2-7
CDR3aa: CASSAGRTYEQYF
CDR3nt: TGTGCCAGCAGTGCCGGCAGGACCTACGAGCAGTACTTC

d_gene: TRBD1
v_gene: TRBV28
abundance: .
j_gene: TRBJ2-7
CDR3aa: CASSLGRQGQQYF
CDR3nt: TGTGCCAGCAGTTTAGGAAGACAGGGTCAGCAGTACTTC

d_gene: TRBD1
v_gene: TRBV29-1
abundance: .
j_gene: TRBJ2-1
CDR3aa: CSVSDRGHYNEQFF
CDR3nt: TGCAGCGTTTCAGACAGGGGGCACTACAATGAGCAGTTCTTC

d_gene: .
v_gene: TRBV6-1
abundance: .
j_gene: TRBJ2-4
CDR3aa: CASSEANIAKNIQYF
CDR3nt: TGTGCCAGCAGTGAAGCAAATATAGCCAAAAACATTCAGTACTTC

d_gene: .
v_gene: TRBV7-2
abundance: .
j_gene: TRBJ2-2
CDR3aa: CASSFSGGPGRTGELFF
CDR3nt: TGTGCCAGCAGCTTCAGTGGAGGCCCCGGACGGACCGGGGAGCTGTTTTTT

d_gene: TRBD2
v_gene: TRBV7-2
abundance: .
j_gene: TRBJ2-1
CDR3aa: CASSLASAGGYNEQFF
CDR3nt: TGTGCCAGCAGCTTAGCGAGCGCGGGAGGGTACAATGAGCAGTTCTTC

d_gene: TRBD2
v_gene: TRBV10-3
abundance: .
j_gene: TRBJ2-5
CDR3aa: CAISVGTSSYQETQYF
CDR3nt: TGTGCCATCAGTGTAGGGACTAGCTCGTACCAAGAGACCCAGTACTTC

d_gene: TRBD1
v_gene: TRBV2
abundance: .
j_gene: TRBJ1-2
CDR3aa: CASSQGESGYTF
CDR3nt: TGTGCCAGCAGCCAGGGGGAATCTGGCTACACCTTC

d_gene: TRBD2
v_gene: TRBV13
abundance: .
j_gene: TRBJ2-3
CDR3aa: CASSFWVAGDYTQYF
CDR3nt: TGTGCCAGCAGCTTCTGGGTAGCGGGAGATTATACGCAGTATTTT

d_gene: TRBD2
v_gene: TRBV5-1
abundance: once
j_gene: TRBJ2-1
CDR3aa: CASSTRTSGGPWSEQFF
CDR3nt: TGCGCCAGCAGCACCCGGACTAGCGGGGGGCCTTGGTCTGAGCAGTTCTTC

d_gene: .
v_gene: TRBV5-1
abundance: .
j_gene: TRBJ2-6
CDR3aa: CASSLEGVMGGANVLTF
CDR3nt: TGCGCCAGCAGCTTGGAGGGGGTTATGGGTGGGGCCAACGTCCTGACTTTC

d_gene: .
v_gene: TRBV5-1
abundance: .
j_gene: TRBJ1-1
CDR3aa: CASSLEGALFGQAFF
CDR3nt: TGCGCCAGCAGCTTGGAAGGGGCGCTGTTTGGTCAGGCTTTCTTT

d_gene: .
v_gene: TRBV2
abundance: .
j_gene: TRBJ1-3
CDR3aa: CASRTVGGLGNTIYF
CDR3nt: TGTGCCAGCAGAACCGTCGGGGGACTTGGAAACACCATATATTTT

d_gene: .
v_gene: TRBV10-2
abundance: few
j_gene: TRBJ2-3
CDR3aa: CASSESFSDSGVDTQYF
CDR3nt: TGCGCCAGCAGTGAGTCCTTTTCGGACTCCGGGGTGGATACGCAGTATTTT

d_gene: TRBD1
v_gene: TRBV7-2
abundance: .
j_gene: TRBJ2-7
CDR3aa: CASSLDRVGEQYF
CDR3nt: TGTGCCAGCAGCCTGGACAGGGTAGGCGAGCAGTACTTC

d_gene: TRBD1
v_gene: TRBV6-1
abundance: few
j_gene: TRBJ2-7
CDR3aa: CASSRYYGQGGEQYF
CDR3nt: TGTGCCAGCAGCCGATATTATGGACAGGGCGGCGAGCAGTACTTC

d_gene: TRBD1
v_gene: TRBV23-1
abundance: .
j_gene: TRBJ2-7
CDR3aa: CASSQWAGGDYEQYF
CDR3nt: TGCGCCAGCAGTCAATGGGCAGGGGGCGACTACGAGCAGTACTTC

d_gene: TRBD1
v_gene: TRBV9
abundance: .
j_gene: TRBJ1-6
CDR3aa: CASSVRGQGGSPLHF
CDR3nt: TGTGCCAGCAGCGTCCGGGGACAGGGGGGTTCACCCCTCCACTTT

d_gene: TRBD2
v_gene: TRBV27
abundance: .
j_gene: TRBJ2-5
CDR3aa: CASSFSRTSRGETQYF
CDR3nt: TGTGCCAGCAGTTTCAGCCGGACTAGCAGGGGAGAGACCCAGTACTTC

d_gene: .
v_gene: TRBV28
abundance: .
j_gene: TRBJ2-6
CDR3aa: CASSLAGSGANVLTF
CDR3nt: TGTGCCAGCAGTTTAGCGGGGTCTGGGGCCAACGTCCTGACTTTC

d_gene: TRBD2
v_gene: TRBV10-3
abundance: .
j_gene: TRBJ2-5
CDR3aa: CAISEMVAGGTQYF
CDR3nt: TGTGCCATCAGTGAGATGGTAGCGGGGGGTACCCAGTACTTC

d_gene: TRBD1
v_gene: TRBV29-1
abundance: .
j_gene: TRBJ2-5
CDR3aa: CSVALTGGQETQYF
CDR3nt: TGCAGCGTAGCTCTGACAGGGGGACAAGAGACCCAGTACTTC

d_gene: .
v_gene: TRBV28
abundance: few
j_gene: TRBJ2-7
CDR3aa: CASSPFRALEEQYF
CDR3nt: TGTGCCAGCAGCCCGTTCAGGGCCTTAGAAGAGCAGTACTTC

d_gene: TRBD1
v_gene: TRBV28
abundance: few
j_gene: TRBJ1-5
CDR3aa: CASRTGTGPLVSNQPQHF
CDR3nt: TGTGCCAGCAGGACCGGGACAGGACCCCTTGTTAGCAATCAGCCCCAGCATTTT

d_gene: TRBD2
v_gene: TRBV2
abundance: .
j_gene: TRBJ2-1
CDR3aa: CASNEGLATNEQFF
CDR3nt: TGTGCCAGCAATGAGGGACTAGCGACCAATGAGCAGTTCTTC

d_gene: .
v_gene: TRBV5-4
abundance: .
j_gene: TRBJ1-3
CDR3aa: CASSLGGAGGNTIYF
CDR3nt: TGTGCCAGCAGCTTGGGGGGCGCCGGAGGAAACACCATATATTTT

d_gene: .
v_gene: TRBV5-4
abundance: .
j_gene: TRBJ2-2
CDR3aa: CASSPQGGGTGELFF
CDR3nt: TGTGCCAGCAGCCCACAGGGGGGAGGGACCGGGGAGCTGTTTTTT

d_gene: TRBD1
v_gene: TRBV9
abundance: once
j_gene: TRBJ1-1
CDR3aa: CASSGSGTGANTEAFF
CDR3nt: TGTGCCAGCAGCGGCAGCGGAACAGGGGCCAACACTGAAGCTTTCTTT

d_gene: TRBD1
v_gene: TRBV19
abundance: .
j_gene: TRBJ2-7
CDR3aa: CASRTGGSHEQYF
CDR3nt: TGTGCCAGTAGAACAGGGGGGTCCCACGAGCAGTACTTC

d_gene: .
v_gene: TRBV6-5
abundance: .
j_gene: TRBJ1-3
CDR3aa: CASSTSGGENTIYF
CDR3nt: TGCGCCAGCAGTACGTCTGGGGGCGAAAACACCATATATTTT

d_gene: .
v_gene: TRBV6-1
abundance: .
j_gene: TRBJ1-1
CDR3aa: CASTGSTEAFF
CDR3nt: TGTGCCAGCACAGGGTCCACTGAAGCTTTCTTT

d_gene: TRBD1
v_gene: TRBV18
abundance: .
j_gene: TRBJ2-1
CDR3aa: CASSPDRGRGEQFF
CDR3nt: TGTGCCAGCTCACCTGACAGGGGGCGCGGTGAGCAGTTCTTC

d_gene: .
v_gene: TRBV11-2
abundance: few
j_gene: TRBJ1-4
CDR3aa: CASSFAPGATNEKLFF
CDR3nt: TGTGCCAGCAGCTTCGCCCCAGGGGCCACTAATGAAAAACTGTTTTTT

d_gene: TRBD2
v_gene: TRBV7-9
abundance: .
j_gene: TRBJ2-1
CDR3aa: CASSPWAGGYNEQFF
CDR3nt: TGTGCCAGCAGCCCTTGGGCGGGAGGGTACAATGAGCAGTTCTTC

d_gene: .
v_gene: TRBV7-8
abundance: .
j_gene: TRBJ1-5
CDR3aa: CASSPMRTGSNQPQHF
CDR3nt: TGTGCCAGCAGCCCGATGCGCACGGGTAGCAATCAGCCCCAGCATTTT